These T cell receptor beta chains were read from a single sample in a study of vaccination and CD4 T cells after COVID-19. TCRdb reprocessed the PCR reads via MiXCR and lists one record per CDR3 protein. Of approximately 8,600 distinct CDR3 sequences in the sample, about 45% were seen once. Their recognized antigens are unknown. The sample taken for sequencing was CD4+ T cells from blood, cultured in vitro. These receptor sequences come from a human donor in good health. Both conserved end residues are part of each CDR3. Fields, in order: V gene, J gene, D gene, clone size, CDR3 DNA, CDR3 protein. A D gene is named only where the DNA matches it firmly. Size values are once, few and many counts, or a class for expanded clones, and some rows have none.

V: TRBV19
J: TRBJ2-2
D: TRBD1
size: -
DNA: TGTGCCAGTAGTATGCGGGACAGGGGATATTCCGGGGAGCTGTTTTTT
CDR3: CASSMRDRGYSGELFF

V: TRBV19
J: TRBJ2-4
D: TRBD1
size: -
DNA: TGTGCCAGTAGTGGACAGGCGCTAGCCAAAAACATTCAGTACTTC
CDR3: CASSGQALAKNIQYF

V: TRBV30
J: TRBJ2-3
D: TRBD2
size: -
DNA: TGTGCCTGGAGGTCGAGCGGGATGAGTGCAGATACGCAGTATTTT
CDR3: CAWRSSGMSADTQYF

V: TRBV10-3
J: TRBJ2-7
D: -
size: few
DNA: TGTGCCACCACAGTACAGGGTGGGGACTACGAGCAGTACTTC
CDR3: CATTVQGGDYEQYF

V: TRBV19
J: TRBJ1-1
D: -
size: -
DNA: TGTGCCAATAGTATTAATTCGTTGAACACTGAAGCTTTCTTT
CDR3: CANSINSLNTEAFF

V: TRBV18
J: TRBJ2-5
D: -
size: -
DNA: TGTGCCAGCTCACCTTACGCTCAAGAGACCCAGTACTTC
CDR3: CASSPYAQETQYF

V: TRBV20-1
J: TRBJ2-5
D: -
size: few
DNA: TGCAGTTCCTGGCTACGAGAGACCCAGTACTTC
CDR3: CSSWLRETQYF

V: TRBV25-1
J: TRBJ1-6
D: -
size: -
DNA: TGTGCCAGCAGTGAAGGGGCGGCTTACCACTTT
CDR3: CASSEGAAYHF

V: TRBV4-1
J: TRBJ1-2
D: -
size: -
DNA: TGCGCCAGCAGCCAAGAGGGGTGGACGTTCCTAGACCCTAATGGCTACACCTTC
CDR3: CASSQEGWTFLDPNGYTF

V: TRBV11-2
J: TRBJ1-2
D: TRBD1
size: few
DNA: TGTGCCAGCAGCCGCGGCCCAGGGGGCTACTATGGCTACACCTTC
CDR3: CASSRGPGGYYGYTF

V: TRBV4-3
J: TRBJ1-2
D: -
size: once
DNA: TGCGCCAGCAGCCAAGATCGGGGGGCAGCCTATGGCTACACCTTC
CDR3: CASSQDRGAAYGYTF

V: TRBV7-9
J: TRBJ1-2
D: -
size: -
DNA: TGTGCCAGCAGCTTAGCCGGGAGGGTGAACTATGGCTACACCTTC
CDR3: CASSLAGRVNYGYTF

V: TRBV4-1
J: TRBJ1-1
D: TRBD1
size: -
DNA: TGCGCCAGCAGCCTACACCCGGCCAGGGGGAAAACTGAAGCTTTCTTT
CDR3: CASSLHPARGKTEAFF

V: TRBV19
J: TRBJ2-2
D: -
size: -
DNA: TGTGCCAGTACCTTCGACGGGAACACCGGGGAGCTGTTTTTT
CDR3: CASTFDGNTGELFF

V: TRBV21-1
J: TRBJ1-5
D: -
size: medium-sized
DNA: TGTGCCAGCAGCACCCCCCGCGACAGGGGCGCCCAGCCCCAGCATTTT
CDR3: CASSTPRDRGAQPQHF

V: TRBV20-1
J: TRBJ1-2
D: TRBD1
size: -
DNA: TGCAGTGCTAGAGATCCTCAGGGGGCCCAGGATGGCTACACCTTC
CDR3: CSARDPQGAQDGYTF

V: TRBV2
J: TRBJ2-3
D: -
size: few
DNA: TGTGCCAGCAGTGAGTGGGGGACCAGCACAGATACGCAGTATTTT
CDR3: CASSEWGTSTDTQYF

V: TRBV29-1
J: TRBJ2-3
D: -
size: once
DNA: TGCAGCGTTGAAAGGGGACTCGACGATACGCAGTATTTT
CDR3: CSVERGLDDTQYF

V: TRBV20-1
J: TRBJ2-7
D: -
size: few
DNA: TGCAGGCGCCGGGCCTACGAGCAGTACTTC
CDR3: CRRRAYEQYF

V: TRBV6-1
J: TRBJ1-4
D: TRBD1
size: -
DNA: TGTGCCAGCACGGACAGGGTAGGGGAAAAACTGTTTTTT
CDR3: CASTDRVGEKLFF

V: TRBV7-9
J: TRBJ2-7
D: -
size: -
DNA: TGTGCCAGCAGCTTAGCCGGGGGCTACGAGCAGTACTTC
CDR3: CASSLAGGYEQYF

V: TRBV7-8
J: TRBJ2-3
D: TRBD2
size: few
DNA: TGTGCCAGCAGCCACCGGACTAGCGGGGGCACAGATACGCAGTATTTT
CDR3: CASSHRTSGGTDTQYF

V: TRBV18
J: TRBJ2-7
D: TRBD2
size: -
DNA: TGTGCCAGCTCACCGACTAGCACGTCCTACGAGCAGTACTTC
CDR3: CASSPTSTSYEQYF

V: TRBV20-1
J: TRBJ1-3
D: -
size: -
DNA: TGCAGTGCTAAGGGATTTGGAAACACCATATATTTT
CDR3: CSAKGFGNTIYF

V: TRBV14
J: TRBJ2-5
D: -
size: -
DNA: TGTGCCAGCAGCCAAGAAACGGGGCTGAAGACCCAGTACTTC
CDR3: CASSQETGLKTQYF

V: TRBV28
J: TRBJ2-5
D: -
size: -
DNA: TGTGCCAGCAGCCCCCAAGAGACCCAGTACTTC
CDR3: CASSPQETQYF

V: TRBV7-2
J: TRBJ2-7
D: -
size: -
DNA: TGTGCCAGCAGCCAACAACTACCAACGACTAGCTCCTACGAGCAGTACTTC
CDR3: CASSQQLPTTSSYEQYF

V: TRBV27
J: TRBJ2-3
D: -
size: few
DNA: TGTGCCAGCAGTGTCGGGACCCCCAAGGATACGCAGTATTTT
CDR3: CASSVGTPKDTQYF

V: TRBV19
J: TRBJ1-6
D: -
size: -
DNA: TGTGCCAGTAGTATGTTGTCGACACCCCTCCACTTT
CDR3: CASSMLSTPLHF

V: TRBV6-1
J: TRBJ2-1
D: TRBD2
size: -
DNA: TGTGCCAGCAGCCCATCATCGCGGGGGAATCAGTTCTTC
CDR3: CASSPSSRGNQFF

V: TRBV20-1
J: TRBJ2-1
D: -
size: -
DNA: TGCAGTGCTAGTCGTGGGATTAAAAACAATGAGCAGTTCTTC
CDR3: CSASRGIKNNEQFF

V: TRBV19
J: TRBJ2-7
D: -
size: -
DNA: TGTGCCAGTAGTATAGAGGGGACAAGAAGAGGCGAGCAGTACTTC
CDR3: CASSIEGTRRGEQYF

V: TRBV5-6
J: TRBJ1-5
D: -
size: -
DNA: TGTGCCAGCAGTCGGAGGGGCCGGAGGAGCAATCAGCCCCAGCATTTT
CDR3: CASSRRGRRSNQPQHF

V: TRBV10-3
J: TRBJ2-5
D: -
size: -
DNA: TGTGCCATCAGTGAGCCCCAGATGGAGAGAGGGAGGACCCAGTACTTC
CDR3: CAISEPQMERGRTQYF

V: TRBV7-2
J: TRBJ1-1
D: -
size: few
DNA: TGTGCCAGCAGCGAGGGCAGGAACACTGAAGCTTTCTTT
CDR3: CASSEGRNTEAFF

V: TRBV7-9
J: TRBJ1-3
D: -
size: -
DNA: TGTGCCAGCCGCTCGTGGGAGTCTGGAAACACCATATATTTT
CDR3: CASRSWESGNTIYF

V: TRBV30
J: TRBJ2-6
D: TRBD2
size: -
DNA: TGTGCCTGGAGTGTGGGAGGGTCTGCTGGGGCCAACGTCCTGACTTTC
CDR3: CAWSVGGSAGANVLTF

V: TRBV11-2
J: TRBJ1-2
D: -
size: -
DNA: TGTGCCAGCAGCTTGGGGGGCGGGAACTATGGCTACACCTTC
CDR3: CASSLGGGNYGYTF

V: TRBV10-1
J: TRBJ2-3
D: -
size: few
DNA: TGCGCCAGCAGTCCGGGCGTGGGCACAGATACGCAGTATTTT
CDR3: CASSPGVGTDTQYF

V: TRBV9
J: TRBJ2-1
D: -
size: -
DNA: TGTGCCAGCAGCGTAGCTGGGGGAGGTTCGAATGAGCAGTTCTTC
CDR3: CASSVAGGGSNEQFF

V: TRBV19
J: TRBJ2-5
D: TRBD2
size: -
DNA: TGTGCCAGTAGTATGGGCGGGGGGGTAGAGACCCAGTACTTC
CDR3: CASSMGGGVETQYF

V: TRBV7-2
J: TRBJ2-7
D: TRBD1
size: -
DNA: TGTGCCAGCAGCCGCCGGACAGGGACCTACGAGCAGTACTTC
CDR3: CASSRRTGTYEQYF

V: TRBV10-3
J: TRBJ2-7
D: TRBD1
size: -
DNA: TGTGCCATCAGTGGGGACAGCAAGCACGAGCAGTACTTC
CDR3: CAISGDSKHEQYF

V: TRBV6-1
J: TRBJ2-7
D: -
size: -
DNA: TGTGCCAGCAGTGAGGAGGGGTATAGGAACGAGCAGTACTTC
CDR3: CASSEEGYRNEQYF

V: TRBV2
J: TRBJ2-3
D: -
size: -
DNA: TGTGCCAGCAGGCCTGTATGGGGCACAGATACGCAGTATTTT
CDR3: CASRPVWGTDTQYF

V: TRBV6-1
J: TRBJ2-3
D: -
size: few
DNA: TGTGCCAGCAGCAGGATCCAGGGGGGTCAATTCGACCGCACAGATACGCAGTATTTT
CDR3: CASSRIQGGQFDRTDTQYF

V: TRBV14
J: TRBJ2-7
D: -
size: few
DNA: TGTGCCAGCAGCTCAAGGACGTACTCCTACGAGCAGTACTTC
CDR3: CASSSRTYSYEQYF

V: TRBV12-3/TRBV12-4
J: TRBJ1-5
D: -
size: -
DNA: TGTGCCAGCAGTTTAAGGATCCAGGGCAATCAGCCCCAGCATTTT
CDR3: CASSLRIQGNQPQHF

V: TRBV21-1
J: TRBJ2-7
D: -
size: few
DNA: TGTGCCAGCACCACACAGGACTACGAGCAGTACTTC
CDR3: CASTTQDYEQYF

V: TRBV23-1
J: TRBJ1-5
D: -
size: -
DNA: TGCGCCAGCAGTCCCCCGGAAGAAAGGGGAACTAATCAGCCCCAGCATTTT
CDR3: CASSPPEERGTNQPQHF

V: TRBV4-1
J: TRBJ1-2
D: -
size: -
DNA: TGCGCCAGCAGCCGTGAGCAGGGCTATGGCTACACCTTC
CDR3: CASSREQGYGYTF

V: TRBV30
J: TRBJ2-3
D: -
size: -
DNA: TGTGCCTCTGACGGATGGGGGGAAGACAGCACAGATACGCAGTATTTT
CDR3: CASDGWGEDSTDTQYF

V: TRBV25-1
J: TRBJ2-5
D: -
size: few
DNA: TGTGCCAGCAGTGGCGGGACTTTCGGTGCCCAGTACTTC
CDR3: CASSGGTFGAQYF

V: TRBV25-1
J: TRBJ2-3
D: -
size: -
DNA: TGTGCCACGGCCCTCCCCGGTTTCACAGATACGCAGTATTTT
CDR3: CATALPGFTDTQYF